This T cell receptor beta chain was sequenced in a study of cytomegalovirus exposure and HLA in healthy donors. Study information: A subsequent analysis reported that the roughly 130 validation repertoires were produced on the same platform that had also been used for the 500 to 700 first-cohort repertoires.

CDR3 size: 16 residues. CDR1 is MNHEY and CDR2 is SMNVEV in the germline V gene (reference sequence). The V and J ends lost 4 bases and 0 bases respectively, with 15 bases between them. The validation cohort, a group of more than 100 subjects, included the donors and was separate from the approximately 670-subject first cohort. Study-level points and caveats: Three CMV-associated chains were confirmed in vitro to be specific for CMV antigens.

Libraries were prepared by immunoSEQ multiplex PCR; TCRdb keeps only in-frame clonotypes and omits some of them. This sample has about 110,000 clones, with about 85% found just once. On this clone itself: Its antigen is not known.

The material sequenced was PBMCs. The genes are TRBV27 and TRBJ1-1; D may be TRBD1 (5 bases). The source is a woman between 18 and 29 years old in good health and CMV-seronegative. CDR3 region: CASSSLMTAMNTEAFF. CDR3 bases: TGTGCCAGCAGTTCCCTAATGACAGCTATGAACACTGAAGCTTTCTTT.